These 16 T cell receptor beta chains share one sample of origin, sequenced in a study of spatial heterogeneity in lung cancer. TCRdb re-derived calls from the 5' RACE reads in MiXCR, one entry per CDR3 protein. This sample has tens of thousands of distinct CDR3 sequences, with roughly 12% found just once. As to time point: sample taken at primary tumor resection. The material was PBMCs, obtained at surgery. The receptors come from a male donor with early-stage non-small cell lung cancer.

The sample holds many counts of this clonotype. The rearrangement joins TRBV28 to TRBJ1-5, with 8 bases identical to TRBD1. The V gene end was trimmed by 4 bases and the J gene end by 0 bases; junction bases not matched to a gene: 8. From germline, CDR1 is MDHEN and CDR2 SYDVKM. This CDR3 is built from 17 residues. The CDR3 bases are TGTGCCAGCAGTTCCCCCGGACAGGGCCGTAGCAATCAGCCCCAGCATTTT. It translates to CASSSPGQGRSNQPQHF.

The rearrangement links TRBV20-1 to TRBJ1-2, with TRBD1 matching 7 bases. J was trimmed by 0 bases and V by 6 bases; bases with no gene match: 7. Germline V gives CDR1 DFQATT, CDR2 SNEGSKA (reference sequence). The CDR3 extends over 14 amino acids. The CDR3 is CSAHTGAPNYGYTF. CDR3 DNA sequence: TGCAGTGCACACACAGGGGCTCCTAACTATGGCTACACCTTC.

The V gene is TRBV5-4, the J gene TRBJ2-2; D is ambiguous. The CDR3 spans 13 residues. Per the germline V gene, CDR1 is SGHNT and CDR2 is YYREEE (reference sequence). Deletions cut 9 bases from V and 4 bases from J, with 13 bases between. The CDR3 sequence: CAIADIPTGELFF. The CDR3 bases are TGTGCCATCGCCGACATACCCACCGGGGAGCTGTTTTTT.

This clonotype was detected a few times. The chain couples TRBV6-6 to TRBJ1-2; D is unresolved. The CDR3 runs to 16 residues. Germline-derived CDR1 and CDR2 are MNHNY and SVGAGI (reference sequence). With 7 bases removed from V and 3 bases from J, the gap between germline ends came to 21 bases. CDR3 loop: CASTQKGGPGDYGYTF. The CDR3 DNA follows: TGTGCCAGCACCCAAAAAGGAGGGCCCGGCGACTATGGCTACACCTTC.

This clonotype was picked up a small number of times. The V gene is TRBV12-3 or TRBV12-4, the J gene TRBJ1-5; D is possibly TRBD1 (5 bases). V was pared by 3 bases and J by 6 bases, with 12 bases between. There are 14 residues in the CDR3. The DNA of the CDR3 is TGTGCCAGCAGTTTTTGGCAGGGCAGTCAGCCCCAGCATTTT. It yields the protein CASSFWQGSQPQHF.

The chain has TRBV15 and TRBJ1-2, with 8 bases fitting TRBD1. Germline CDR1 is LNHNV and CDR2 is YYDKDF (reference sequence). The CDR3 contains 13 residues. After removal of 2 bases from V and 8 bases from J, the junction contained 4 bases not matched to a gene. The CDR3 reads CATSRQTGEGYTF. CDR3 sequence (DNA): TGTGCCACCAGCAGACAGACAGGGGAAGGCTACACCTTC.

In this sample, this clonotype turned up many times. CDR3 sequence (DNA): TGTGCCAGCAGTTCCGGACTAGCTGTCGAGACCCAGTACTTC. It translates to CASSSGLAVETQYF. The chain is built from TRBV2 and TRBJ2-5; 8 positions agree with TRBD2. Trimming took 5 bases from V and 5 from J; bases not matched to a gene: 7. This CDR3 has 14 residues. Germline V gene lookup returns CDR1 SNHLY and CDR2 FYNNEI. Full variable domain (outside the CDR3, taken from reference TRBV2 and TRBJ2-5): EPEVTQTPSHQVTQMGQEVILRCVPISNHLYFYWYRQILGQKVEFLVSFYNNEISEKSEIFDDQFSVERPDGSNFTLKIRSTKLEDSAMYFCASSSGLAVETQYFGPGTRLLVL.

The chain is built from TRBV5-1 and TRBJ2-7; tentatively, D is TRBD2 (5 bases). Germline V lookup: CDR1 SGHRS, CDR2 YFSETQ. CDR3 size: 13 residues. Between the trimmed V and J ends, which lost 4 bases and 3 bases, there was a span of 11 bases. Here the CDR3 DNA reads TGCGCCAGCAGCCCATCCGGGGACTACGAGCAGTACTTC. Amino acids: CASSPSGDYEQYF.

The V call is TRBV25-1, the J call TRBJ2-5; 12 positions agree with TRBD2. CDR1 and CDR2 from the germline V gene are MGHDK and SYGVNS. This CDR3 has 15 amino acids. V was clipped by 6 bases and J by 2 bases; unmatched bases: 4. Here the CDR3 reads CASRRTSGNQETQYF. The CDR3 DNA reads as TGTGCCAGCAGACGGACTAGCGGGAATCAAGAGACCCAGTACTTC.

This clonotype has just a few counts. V gene TRBV29-1 combines with J gene TRBJ2-3, with no clear D. Germline V gene data show CDR1 as SQVTM and CDR2 as ANQGSEA. The CDR3 extends over 14 amino acids. V was clipped by 6 bases and J by 4 bases, with 17 bases between them. CDR3 bases: TGCAGCGTCCACGGTCGGGCACTCCCAGATACGCAGTATTTT. Translated, it gives CSVHGRALPDTQYF.

The chain employs TRBV28 and TRBJ1-5; D gene uncertain. Trimming took off 3 bases at V and 3 bases at J, with 12 bases between the two ends. Germline-derived CDR1 and CDR2 are MDHEN and SYDVKM. This CDR3 spans 15 amino acids. CDR3 nucleotide sequence: TGTGCCAGCAGTTTTGGTCATGCCCACAATCAGCCCCAGCATTTT. Amino acids: CASSFGHAHNQPQHF.

Only a few counts were recorded for this clonotype. The chain employs TRBV20-1 and TRBJ2-7; D unresolved. The germline CDR1 and CDR2 sequences are DFQATT and SNEGSKA (reference sequence). CDR3 length equals 14 residues. The V end was cut by 3 bases, the J end by 0 bases, with 12 bases between. The DNA of the CDR3 is TGCAGTGCTAGTTCACTTCCCCGCTCCTACGAGCAGTACTTC. Translated, it gives CSASSLPRSYEQYF.

A few counts support this clonotype. This chain uses TRBV9 with TRBJ2-1; D is perhaps TRBD1 or TRBD2 (6 bases each). Trimming stripped 0 bases from V and 10 bases from J, with 20 bases between. Germline CDR1 and CDR2: SGDLS and YYNGEE. The CDR3 is made up of 16 amino acids. The CDR3 sequence: CASSVAGASPMKEQFF. For the CDR3, the DNA is TGTGCCAGCAGCGTAGCGGGGGCTAGTCCGATGAAGGAGCAGTTCTTC.

This clonotype was recorded many times. J is TRBJ2-5 and V is TRBV5-5, with a weak D call TRBD1 (5 bases). The germline V gene encodes CDR1 SGHKS and CDR2 YYEKEE (reference sequence). V was shortened by 2 bases and J by 2 bases, with 13 bases between the two germline ends. This CDR3 is built from 15 residues. The CDR3 loop is CASSLTPGPQETQYF. CDR3 DNA: TGTGCCAGCAGCTTAACCCCAGGGCCACAAGAGACCCAGTACTTC.

This clonotype was seen more than once but under ten times. The V call is TRBV3-1, the J call TRBJ2-3, with 7 bases fitting TRBD2. The CDR3 is made up of 14 amino acids. Germline values: CDR1 LGHDT, CDR2 YNNKEL (reference sequence). V lost 4 bases to trimming and J lost 0 bases; unmatched junction nucleotides: 1. Here the CDR3 DNA reads TGTGCCAGCAGCCGTAGCGGGAGCACAGATACGCAGTATTTT. Translating gives CASSRSGSTDTQYF.

This clonotype was picked up many times. The V and J genes are TRBV7-8 and TRBJ1-1; the match to TRBD1 covers 10 bases. J gave up 1 base and V 5 bases, and 7 bases lay outside the gene matches. The CDR3 consists of 16 residues. In germline, CDR1 is SGHVS, CDR2 FQNEAQ. The CDR3 is CASSLRDRGSNTEAFF. The CDR3 coding sequence is TGTGCCAGCAGCCTACGGGACAGGGGATCGAACACTGAAGCTTTCTTT.